This T cell receptor beta chain was found in a study of vaccination effects on CD4 cells after COVID-19. At the level of the study: The participants, recipients of two vaccine doses, got either BNT162b2 or mRNA-1273. General study findings and limits: Marked contraction was observed in infection-induced and vaccine-induced clones late after vaccination.

This clone turned up a few times. Its antigen is still unknown. This CDR3 spans 15 amino acids. V gave up 6 bases and J gave up 7 bases; unmatched junction bases: 11. From germline, CDR1 is KGHSH and CDR2 LQKENI. The data were produced by immunoSEQ multiplex PCR, yet TCRdb's version contains in-frame clones alone and is incomplete. The table has around 36,000 clones, about two thirds seen once. Before sequencing, viral peptide pools were used by the ViraFEST assay to expand antigen-specific CD4+ T cells. Around day 10 of culture, CD4+ T cells were separated out. In the vaccine recipients, nucleocapsid antibodies were negative and there was no prior SARS-CoV-2 infection. Culturing of 2 million to 2.5 million PBMC per well took place with around 10 IU/ml IL-2 and 9 to 10 ug/ml peptides. A half-medium replacement with IL-2 medium was carried out on days 3 and 7.

This chain connects TRBV18 to TRBJ2-2; 7 positions match TRBD1. The sequence came from a human donor who received a COVID-19 vaccine. Sequencing was performed on CD4+ T cells from PBMCs cultured with SARS-CoV-2 spike peptides, taken before COVID-19 vaccination. The CDR3 is CASSPGTAHGGELFF. The CDR3 region has the DNA TGTGCCAGCTCCCCAGGGACAGCCCACGGCGGGGAGCTGTTTTTT. The full variable domain, in which reference TRBV18 and TRBJ2-2 provide the parts outside the CDR3, is NAGVMQNPRHLVRRRGQEARLRCSPMKGHSHVYWYRQLPEEGLKFMVYLQKENIIDESGMPKERFSAEFPKEGPSILRIQQVVRGDSAAYFCASSPGTAHGGELFFGEGSRLTVL.